This T cell receptor (beta chain) was recovered during a study of vaccination and CD4 T cells after COVID-19 (dated by TCRdb to 2021 to 2024). Regarding the research as a whole: Every convalescent patient had a positive nasal swab PCR test for SARS-CoV-2, with mild disease in under ten patients and severe disease in one. The spike-specific CD4+ TCR repertoire was compared before and after mRNA vaccination in around ten COVID-19 convalescent patients and several infection-naive healthy vaccine recipients. In control cultures, a CEFX viral epitope pool was used as positive control, an HIV-1 Nef peptide pool was used as negative control, or no peptide was added. Participants got two doses of the Pfizer-BioNTech BNT162b2 vaccine (n=8) or two doses of the Moderna mRNA-1273 vaccine (n=2). Post-vaccine blood samples were taken a median of about 70 days after the second vaccine dose, with a range of 14 to 241 days. Six males and four females were included in the convalescent cohort, with two Hispanic individuals, seven Caucasians, two Asians and one multiracial person represented. Post-COVID blood samples were collected from convalescent patients a median of roughly 100 days after diagnosis, with a range of roughly 30 to 170 days. The cultures were stimulated with overlapping spike peptide pools from SARS-CoV-2 and from the common cold coronaviruses HCoV-NL63, HCoV-OC43 and HCoV-229E. Results and caveats for the whole study, not just this receptor: The median count of SARS-CoV-2-reactive clonotypes went up from 20 to 25 after infection to a few dozen after vaccination, although the change was not significant. In convalescent patients, nearly all vaccine-specific clones (304 of 307) were found to be mono-reactive for SARS-CoV-2 spike rather than cross-reactive with common cold coronaviruses. The number of convalescent patients in the study was relatively small, and the study did not examine early timepoints following natural infection. In convalescent patients, a median approximately 89% of post-vaccine SARS-CoV-2-reactive clones were detected only after vaccination, suggesting vaccine-specific priming.

The treatment or condition label, read with the paper, signifies: roughly ten-day PBMC culture with coronavirus spike peptide pools or control peptides (ViraFEST assay). To expand antigen-specific T cells with peptide pools and then pick out the expanded clonotypes through TCR sequencing, the study relied on the ViraFEST assay. The convalescent patients' positive SARS-CoV-2 PCR tests fell between March and December 2020, which was before the Alpha, Beta and Delta variants emerged in the United States. Each well held 1.5 million to 2.5 million PBMCs cultured with roughly 9.2 ug/ml peptide pools in IMDM containing around 5% human AB serum and 7.5 to 10 IU/ml IL-2. Half of the culture medium was replaced with fresh IL-2-containing medium on days 3 and 7. CD4+ T cells were isolated after 10 days of culture through negative selection using the EasySep CD4+ T cell isolation kit. PBMCs were separated from whole blood using Ficoll-Paque Plus gradient centrifugation and then either used fresh or cryopreserved at -140C. Each culture condition was generally run in triplicate wells.

Only a few counts were recorded for this clonotype. Its cognate antigen has yet to be identified. There are no base qualities to consult, and no much larger clone falls within one base. Libraries came from PCR. DNA from cultured CD4+ T cells was subjected to TCR sequencing with the Oncomine TCR Beta short-read assay at the Johns Hopkins FTIC core. The QIAamp micro DNA kit was used to extract genomic DNA from the cultured CD4+ T cells. Oncomine TCR Beta libraries made from cultured CD4+ T cells were pooled using unique dual indexes and sequenced on an Illumina iSeq 100. The study's own analysis went as follows. Non-productive sequences were removed, and CDR3s not starting with C, not ending with F or W, or shorter than 7 amino acids were discarded. The MANAFEST web application identified antigen-specific clonotypes by comparing peptide-stimulated wells against reference wells and other culture wells. To be called positive, a clone needed an FDR below 0.05, an odds ratio above 5, and a productive frequency above 0.1% in at least two of three replicate wells. Clonotypes that were significantly expanded in both SARS-CoV-2 spike wells and at least one common cold coronavirus spike condition were defined as cross-reactive. CDR3 homology was assessed with Levenshtein distances (stringdist) and unrooted phylogenetic trees (ape) in R version 3.6.1. TCRdb reran the public reads through fastp at Q25 and MiXCR, keeping productive beta chains. Rows matching on CDR3 protein sequence are summarized as one entry with the most common DNA and genes. The V and J calls shown here were made by TCRdb, not taken from the authors' results. Recorded for this sample are approximately 6,000 distinct CDR3 sequences; roughly three fifths of them occurred a single time. The ten biggest clones cover 22% of the sample.

After removal of 4 bases from V and 3 bases from J, the junction retains 3 bases not matched to a gene. Reading the germline V gene (reference sequence) gives CDR1 MNHEY and CDR2 SMNVEV. Taken from cysteine to phenylalanine, the CDR3 has 13 residues. The read is trimmed to its CDR3 DNA, 39 bases read in frame from base 1. The sequence is built from TRBV27 and TRBJ2-7, with 7 bases in between that match TRBD1. Sequencing was performed on CD4+ T cells from blood, cultured in vitro. This receptor was obtained from a human donor who had recovered from COVID-19. In nucleotides, the sequence is TGTGCCAGCAGTTACAGGGGTAGCTACGAGCAGTACTTC. Translated, this is CASSYRGSYEQYF.